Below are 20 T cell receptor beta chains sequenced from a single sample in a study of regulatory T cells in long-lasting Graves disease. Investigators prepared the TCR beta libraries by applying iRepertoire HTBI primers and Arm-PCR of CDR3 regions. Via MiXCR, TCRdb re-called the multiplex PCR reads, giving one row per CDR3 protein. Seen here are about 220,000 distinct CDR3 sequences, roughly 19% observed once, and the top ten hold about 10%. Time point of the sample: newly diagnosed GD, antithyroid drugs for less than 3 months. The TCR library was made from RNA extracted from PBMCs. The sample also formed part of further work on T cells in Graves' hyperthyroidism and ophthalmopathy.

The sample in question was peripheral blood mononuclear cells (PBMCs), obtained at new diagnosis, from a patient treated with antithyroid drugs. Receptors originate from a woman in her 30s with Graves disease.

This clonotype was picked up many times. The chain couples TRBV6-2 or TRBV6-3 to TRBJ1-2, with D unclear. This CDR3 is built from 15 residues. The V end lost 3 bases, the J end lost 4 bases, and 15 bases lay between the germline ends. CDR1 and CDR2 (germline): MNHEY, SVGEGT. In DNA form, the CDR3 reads TGTGCCAGCAGTTATGGGCGCAACCCCTCCTATGGCTACACCTTC. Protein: CASSYGRNPSYGYTF.

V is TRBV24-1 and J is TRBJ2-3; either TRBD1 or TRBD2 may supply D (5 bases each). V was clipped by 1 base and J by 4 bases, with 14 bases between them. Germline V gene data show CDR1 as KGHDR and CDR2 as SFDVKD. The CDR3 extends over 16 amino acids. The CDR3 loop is CATSDFGREYPDTQYF. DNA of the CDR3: TGTGCCACCAGTGATTTTGGCAGGGAGTATCCAGATACGCAGTATTTT.

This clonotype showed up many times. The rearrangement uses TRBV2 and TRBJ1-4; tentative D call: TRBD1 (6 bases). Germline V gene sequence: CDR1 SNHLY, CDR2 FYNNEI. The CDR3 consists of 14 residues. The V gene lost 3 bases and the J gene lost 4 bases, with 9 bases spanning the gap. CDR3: CASSDTGHNEKLFF. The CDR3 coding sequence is TGTGCCAGCAGTGATACAGGGCATAATGAAAAACTGTTTTTT.

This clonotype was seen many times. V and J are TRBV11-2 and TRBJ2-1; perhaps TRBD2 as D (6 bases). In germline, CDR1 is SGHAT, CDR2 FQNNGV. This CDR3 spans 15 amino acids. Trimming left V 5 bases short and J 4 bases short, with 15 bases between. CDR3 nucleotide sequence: TGTGCCAGCAGCCGTACCGGGACTGGTTACAATGAGCAGTTCTTC. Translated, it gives CASSRTGTGYNEQFF.

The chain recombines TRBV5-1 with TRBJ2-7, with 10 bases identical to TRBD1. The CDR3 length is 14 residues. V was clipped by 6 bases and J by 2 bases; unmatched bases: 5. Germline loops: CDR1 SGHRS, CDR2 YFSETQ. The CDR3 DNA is TGCGCCAGCACCCAAGGGACAGGGGCCTACGAGCAGTACTTC. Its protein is CASTQGTGAYEQYF.

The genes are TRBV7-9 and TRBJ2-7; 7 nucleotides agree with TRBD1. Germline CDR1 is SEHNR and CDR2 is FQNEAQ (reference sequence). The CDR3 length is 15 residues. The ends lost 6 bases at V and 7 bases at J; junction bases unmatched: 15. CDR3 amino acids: CASRYPRDRVWEQYF. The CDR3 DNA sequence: TGTGCCAGCAGGTACCCTCGGGACAGAGTCTGGGAGCAGTACTTC.

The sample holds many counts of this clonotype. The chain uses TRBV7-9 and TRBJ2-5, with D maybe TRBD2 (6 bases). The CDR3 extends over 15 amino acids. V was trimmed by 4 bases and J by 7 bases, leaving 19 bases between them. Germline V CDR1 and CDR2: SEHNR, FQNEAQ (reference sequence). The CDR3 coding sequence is TGTGCCAGCAGCTCAGGAACCGGGCTCGGGGGGACCCAGTACTTC. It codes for CASSSGTGLGGTQYF. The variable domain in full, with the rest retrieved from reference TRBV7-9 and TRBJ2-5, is DTGVSQNPRHKITKRGQNVTFRCDPISEHNRLYWYRQTLGQGPEFLTYFQNEAQLEKSRLLSDRFSAERPKGSFSTLEIQRTEQGDSAMYLCASSSGTGLGGTQYFGPGTRLLVL.

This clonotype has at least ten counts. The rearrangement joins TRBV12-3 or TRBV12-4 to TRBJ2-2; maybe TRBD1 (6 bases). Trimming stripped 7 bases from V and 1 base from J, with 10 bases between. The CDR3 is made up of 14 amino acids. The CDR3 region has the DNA TGTGCCAGCACCACGACAGGGAACACCGGGGAGCTGTTTTTT. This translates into CASTTTGNTGELFF.

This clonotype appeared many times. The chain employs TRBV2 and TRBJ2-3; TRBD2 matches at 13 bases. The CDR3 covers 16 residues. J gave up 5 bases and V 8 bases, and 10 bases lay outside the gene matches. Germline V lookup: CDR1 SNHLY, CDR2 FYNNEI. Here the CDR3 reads CASRRLAGGGGDTQYF. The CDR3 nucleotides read TGTGCCAGCCGGAGACTAGCGGGAGGAGGCGGAGATACGCAGTATTTT.

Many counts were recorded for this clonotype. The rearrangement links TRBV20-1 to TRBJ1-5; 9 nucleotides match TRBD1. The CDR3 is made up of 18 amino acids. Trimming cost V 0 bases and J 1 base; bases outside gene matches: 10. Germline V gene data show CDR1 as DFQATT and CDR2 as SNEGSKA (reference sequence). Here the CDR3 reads CSARDPNRGRGSNQPQHF. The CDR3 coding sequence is TGCAGTGCTAGAGATCCGAACAGGGGGCGAGGAAGCAATCAGCCCCAGCATTTT.

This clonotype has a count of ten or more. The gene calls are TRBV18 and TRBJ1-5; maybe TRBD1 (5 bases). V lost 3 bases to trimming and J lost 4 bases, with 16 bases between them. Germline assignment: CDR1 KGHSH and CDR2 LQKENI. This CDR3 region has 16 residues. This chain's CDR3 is CASSPSKGLINQPQHF. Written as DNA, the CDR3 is TGTGCCAGCTCACCCAGCAAGGGACTGATAAATCAGCCCCAGCATTTT.

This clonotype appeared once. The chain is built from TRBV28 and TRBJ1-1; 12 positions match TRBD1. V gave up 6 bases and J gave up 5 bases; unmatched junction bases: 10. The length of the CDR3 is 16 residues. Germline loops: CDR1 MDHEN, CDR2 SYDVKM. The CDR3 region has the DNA TGTGCCAGCAGCACCCGGGACAGGGGGCTGGATACTGAAGCTTTCTTT. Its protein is CASSTRDRGLDTEAFF. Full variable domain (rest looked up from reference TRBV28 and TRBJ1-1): DVKVTQSSRYLVKRTGEKVFLECVQDMDHENMFWYRQDPGLGLRLIYFSYDVKMKEKGDIPEGYSVSREKKERFSLILESASTNQTSMYLCASSTRDRGLDTEAFFGQGTRLTVV.

DNA for the CDR3: TGTGCCAGCAGGTCATCTCTCACAGATACGCAGTATTTT. Encoded protein: CASRSSLTDTQYF. The chain recombines TRBV28 with TRBJ2-3, with D uncertain. This CDR3 is built from 13 residues. Germline values: CDR1 MDHEN, CDR2 SYDVKM. The V and J ends lost 6 bases and 2 bases respectively, with 9 bases between them.

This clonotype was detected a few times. The CDR3 DNA reads TGTGCCAGTACCTGGACAGGGGGGCACCACGAAGCTTTCTTT. It translates to CASTWTGGHHEAFF. The genes are TRBV19 and TRBJ1-1, with 10 bases aligning to TRBD1. Losses at the gene ends were 7 bases for V and 8 bases for J; bases not matched to a gene: 10. CDR3 length equals 14 residues. In germline, CDR1 is LNHDA, CDR2 SQIVND (reference sequence). Full variable domain (outside the CDR3, taken from reference TRBV19 and TRBJ1-1): DGGITQSPKYLFRKEGQNVTLSCEQNLNHDAMYWYRQDPGQGLRLIYYSQIVNDFQKGDIAEGYSVSREKKESFPLTVTSAQKNPTAFYLCASTWTGGHHEAFFGQGTRLTVV.

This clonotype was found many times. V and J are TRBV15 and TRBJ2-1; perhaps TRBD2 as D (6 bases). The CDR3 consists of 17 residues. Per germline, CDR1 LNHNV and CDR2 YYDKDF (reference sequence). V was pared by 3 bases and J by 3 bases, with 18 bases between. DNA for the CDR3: TGTGCCACCAGCAGGGACCCGTCGGCTAGCGTCTACAATGAGCAGTTCTTC. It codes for CATSRDPSASVYNEQFF.

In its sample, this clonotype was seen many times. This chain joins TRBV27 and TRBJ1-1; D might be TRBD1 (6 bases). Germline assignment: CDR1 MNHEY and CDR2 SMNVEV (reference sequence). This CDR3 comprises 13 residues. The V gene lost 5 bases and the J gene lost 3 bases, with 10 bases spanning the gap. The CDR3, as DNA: TGTGCCAGCAGTATTTACAGGGACACTGAAGCTTTCTTT. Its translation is CASSIYRDTEAFF.

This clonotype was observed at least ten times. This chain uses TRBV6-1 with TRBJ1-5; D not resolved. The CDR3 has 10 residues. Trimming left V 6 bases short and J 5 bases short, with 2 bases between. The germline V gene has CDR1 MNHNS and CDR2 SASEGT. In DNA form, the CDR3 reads TGTGCCAGCAGAGATCAGCCCCAGCATTTT. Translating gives CASRDQPQHF.

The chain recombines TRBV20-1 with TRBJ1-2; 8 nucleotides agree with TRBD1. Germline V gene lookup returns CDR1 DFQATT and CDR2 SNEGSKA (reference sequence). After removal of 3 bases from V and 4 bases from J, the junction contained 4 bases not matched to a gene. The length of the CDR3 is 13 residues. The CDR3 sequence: CSASRQGIYGYTF. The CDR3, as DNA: TGCAGTGCTAGTAGACAGGGGATCTATGGCTACACCTTC.

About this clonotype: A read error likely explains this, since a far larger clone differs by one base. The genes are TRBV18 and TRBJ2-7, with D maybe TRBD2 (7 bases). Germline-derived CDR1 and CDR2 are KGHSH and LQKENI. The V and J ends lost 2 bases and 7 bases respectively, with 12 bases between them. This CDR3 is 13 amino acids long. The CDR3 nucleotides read TGTGCCAGCTCACCAATTAGGGGGGGTGAGCAGTACTTC. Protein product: CASSPIRGGEQYF.

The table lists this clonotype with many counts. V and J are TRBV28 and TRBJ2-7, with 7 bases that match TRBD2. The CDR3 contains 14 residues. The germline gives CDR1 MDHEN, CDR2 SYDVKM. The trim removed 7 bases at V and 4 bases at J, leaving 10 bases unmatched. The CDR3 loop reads CASTRGGSGYEQYF. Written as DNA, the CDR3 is TGTGCCAGCACCCGTGGCGGGAGCGGGTACGAGCAGTACTTC.